The present T cell receptor beta chain was sequenced within a study of T cells in Graves' hyperthyroidism and ophthalmopathy. Researchers amplified the TCR beta CDR3 regions from RNA transcripts. A set of HTBI primers served as the primers for a first-round RT-PCR of the TCR CDR3. TCRdb re-called the multiplex PCR reads through MiXCR, storing one row per CDR3 protein. Of around 180,000 distinct CDR3 sequences in the sample, approximately 15% were seen once. With 8 bases removed from V and 3 bases from J, the gap between germline ends came to 9 bases. The CDR3 has 13 residues. Germline CDR1 reads KGHDR; CDR2 reads SFDVKD. General study results and limits: Ophthalmopathy, as predicted by the model, came a median 6.5 months after the prediction. Stable hyperthyroidism and ophthalmopathy were separated using 13 V-J signatures. Most clonotypes expanded in the thyroid (above 0.001) were also present in blood.

This clonotype was detected many times. Its antigen remains unknown. The source of this sequence is a woman aged 45 to 65 with Graves' hyperthyroidism. The sample was blood. This chain uses TRBV24-1 with TRBJ2-2; tentative D call: TRBD1 (5 bases). The CDR3 reads CATKDSHTGELFF. The CDR3 DNA reads as TGTGCCACCAAAGACAGTCACACCGGGGAGCTGTTTTTT.